These 25 T cell receptor beta chains were all obtained from the same sample, sequenced in a study of blood T cell repertoires in COVID-19 (dated by TCRdb to 2020 to 2022). The method was the immunoSEQ multiplex PCR assay. TCRdb limited this immuneACCESS table to in-frame rearrangements with V and J called. A share of clones is missing; checked studies link under half to unresolved V genes, and the rest is unexplained. The sample table shows a few hundred thousand clones, and about 85% are seen once. The top ten clones comprise about 3% of the sample. The sequenced sample was peripheral blood. Every receptor here comes from a man younger than 30 with active or convalescent COVID-19.

The chain joins TRBV14 to TRBJ1-3; D is undetermined. Trimming shortened V by 0 bases and J by 3 bases, and 9 bases separated the two germline ends. Germline-derived CDR1 and CDR2 are SGHDN and FVKESK. CDR3 size: 15 residues. The CDR3 loop reads CASSQDHGDGNTIYF. CDR3 nucleotide sequence: TGTGCCAGCAGCCAAGATCACGGTGATGGAAACACCATATATTTT.

The rearrangement uses TRBV13 and TRBJ2-3, with D possibly matching TRBD2 (6 bases). V was shortened by 0 bases and J by 4 bases, with 14 bases between the two germline ends. The CDR3 sequence is 16 residues long. Germline V gene sequence: CDR1 PRHDT, CDR2 FYEKMQ (reference sequence). The DNA for the CDR3 is TGTGCCAGCAGCTTAGGGGTCGGCGGGATCGCAGATACGCAGTATTTT. As protein: CASSLGVGGIADTQYF.

CDR3: CASSKSWKEQETQYF. The CDR3 region has the DNA TGTGCCAGCAGCAAATCGTGGAAGGAGCAAGAGACCCAGTACTTC. This chain joins TRBV21-1 and TRBJ2-5; TRBD2 is the table's D call, not checked against the DNA. TRBV21-1 is a known pseudogene. CDR3 size: 15 residues.

This clone has a handful of counts. The gene calls are TRBV13 and TRBJ2-2, with 8 nucleotides matching TRBD1. The length of the CDR3 is 15 residues. Per germline, CDR1 PRHDT and CDR2 FYEKMQ (reference sequence). V was pared by 4 bases and J by 6 bases, with 7 bases of the junction left unmatched. The DNA of the CDR3 is TGTGCCAGCAGCTCAAGGACAGGGTTCGCCGGGGAGCTGTTTTTT. Its translation: CASSSRTGFAGELFF.

The V and J genes are TRBV6-5 and TRBJ1-1; D remains ambiguous. Germline lookup yields CDR1 MNHEY and CDR2 SVGAGI. Trimming stripped 2 bases from V and 0 bases from J, with 4 bases between. CDR3 size: 13 residues. The CDR3: CASSYAMNTEAFF. The CDR3 region has the DNA TGTGCCAGCAGTTACGCGATGAACACTGAAGCTTTCTTT.

For the CDR3, the DNA is TGTGCCACCAGCACGGGACTGCCCTATAGCAATCAGCCCCAGCATTTT. This sequence encodes CATSTGLPYSNQPQHF. V is TRBV15 and J is TRBJ1-5, with D perhaps matching TRBD1 (5 bases). This CDR3 spans 16 amino acids. The germline CDR1 and CDR2 sequences are LNHNV and YYDKDF (reference sequence). V lost 4 bases and J lost 0, with 13 bases in between.

In DNA form, the CDR3 reads TGTGCCAGCAGCCGGACAGGGAGAAACACCATATATTTT. Protein: CASSRTGRNTIYF. This chain joins TRBV6-5 and TRBJ1-3; 8 positions agree with TRBD1. The CDR3 is 13 residues long. CDR1 and CDR2 (germline): MNHEY, SVGAGI. V trimming: 6 bases; J trimming: 5 bases; junction bases outside the gene matches: 3.

The chain links TRBV5-4 to TRBJ2-1, with TRBD2 matching 13 bases. Looked up from germline, CDR1 is SGHNT and CDR2 is YYREEE (reference sequence). There are 16 residues in the CDR3. Trimming took 2 bases from V and 5 from J; bases not matched to a gene: 4. CDR3 loop: CASSLPGLAGNNEQFF. The DNA for the CDR3 is TGTGCCAGCAGCTTACCGGGACTAGCGGGGAACAATGAGCAGTTCTTC.

The V gene is TRBV25-1, the J gene TRBJ2-1; 9 bases map to TRBD2. The V gene's germline CDR1 is MGHDK and CDR2 SYGVNS. With 6 bases clipped from V and 8 bases from J, the junction kept 8 bases outside the gene matches. The CDR3 sequence is 14 residues long. The CDR3 sequence is CASRAGGSADEQFF. The CDR3 DNA is TGTGCCAGCAGAGCGGGGGGATCAGCCGATGAGCAGTTCTTC.

The chain links TRBV5-6 to TRBJ2-1, with TRBD2 identical over 14 bases. The germline V gene has CDR1 SGHDT and CDR2 YYEEEE. J lost 6 bases, V lost 4 bases, and 6 bases had no gene match. The CDR3 is 16 amino acids. CDR3 residues: CASSRGGTSGGNEQFF. The CDR3 DNA reads TGTGCCAGCAGCCGGGGCGGGACTAGCGGGGGCAATGAGCAGTTCTTC.

The chain has TRBV20-1 and TRBJ1-5, with 12 bases matching TRBD1. The V segment lost 3 bases and the J segment 5 bases; nucleotides outside the gene matches: 5. Germline V lookup: CDR1 DFQATT, CDR2 SNEGSKA (reference sequence). The CDR3 extends over 15 amino acids. The CDR3 DNA reads TGCAGTGCTAGTCCTGGGACAGGGGGCTATCAGCCCCAGCATTTT. This sequence encodes CSASPGTGGYQPQHF.

This chain joins TRBV5-8 and TRBJ1-1; D unresolved. Germline V lookup: CDR1 SGHTS, CDR2 YDEGEE. V shed 3 bases and J shed 4 bases, with 10 bases lying between them. The length of the CDR3 is 13 residues. CDR3 region: CASSYDSGTEAFF. The CDR3 DNA is TGTGCCAGCAGCTATGACTCGGGCACTGAAGCTTTCTTT.

The CDR3 region is CASSATGIPTEAFF. The CDR3 DNA follows: TGTGCCAGCAGCGCGACAGGGATTCCCACTGAAGCTTTCTTT. The chain has TRBV9 and TRBJ1-1; 7 positions agree with TRBD1. Per the germline V gene, CDR1 is SGDLS and CDR2 is YYNGEE. This CDR3 region has 14 residues. With V trimmed by 3 bases and J by 4 bases, 6 bases remained unmatched.

This chain connects TRBV5-1 to TRBJ2-7; 14 bases align to TRBD2. This CDR3 has 16 amino acids. The V and J ends lost 4 bases and 0 bases, in that order; junction bases with no gene match: 3. Per the germline V gene, CDR1 is SGHRS and CDR2 is YFSETQ. In DNA form, the CDR3 reads TGCGCCAGCAGCACCGGGACTAGCGGGAGCTCCTACGAGCAGTACTTC. It specifies CASSTGTSGSSYEQYF.

The chain combines TRBV30 with TRBJ2-1; the D is unclear. Germline V gives CDR1 GTSNPN, CDR2 SVGIG (reference sequence). V shed 2 bases and J shed 7 bases, with 9 bases lying between them. This CDR3 is built from 12 residues. This CDR3 reads CAWSSSVNEQFF. The CDR3 DNA reads as TGTGCCTGGAGTTCCAGTGTAAATGAGCAGTTCTTC.

This clone was observed a few times. V usage is TRBV19 and J usage is TRBJ1-1; tentatively, D is TRBD1 (6 bases). The CDR3 spans 15 residues. Deletions cut 3 bases from V and 1 base from J, with 12 bases between. Germline CDR1 reads LNHDA; CDR2 reads SQIVND (reference sequence). The chain's CDR3 is CASSIPLTGNTEAFF. For the CDR3, the DNA is TGTGCCAGTAGTATTCCCCTGACAGGGAACACTGAAGCTTTCTTT.

V gene TRBV14 combines with J gene TRBJ2-1; 10 positions agree with TRBD2. CDR1 is SGHDN, CDR2 FVKESK, per germline. This CDR3 contains 15 residues. J gave up 7 bases and V 8 bases, and 11 bases lay outside the gene matches. The DNA of the CDR3 is TGTGCCAGCTCCACCCTAGCGGGAGTCGGAAATGAGCAGTTCTTC. As protein: CASSTLAGVGNEQFF.

This sequence joins TRBV28 and TRBJ2-1; 10 bases agree with TRBD2. The CDR3 covers 14 residues. With V trimmed by 6 bases and J by 5 bases, 4 bases remained unmatched. Germline assignment: CDR1 MDHEN and CDR2 SYDVKM. In DNA, the CDR3 is TGTGCCAGCAGAGCGGGAGGGCCCAACAATGAGCAGTTCTTC. It is translated as CASRAGGPNNEQFF.

The chain recombines TRBV30 with TRBJ1-1, with D perhaps matching TRBD1 (5 bases). The CDR3 covers 13 residues. V was pared by 8 bases and J by 4 bases, with 17 bases between. The V gene's germline CDR1 is GTSNPN and CDR2 SVGIG (reference sequence). In DNA, the CDR3 is TGTGCCAGCTCCTTCAGGGCGACCACTGAAGCTTTCTTT. Encoded protein: CASSFRATTEAFF.

V and J are TRBV5-1 and TRBJ2-7; 9 bases are shared with TRBD1. The CDR3 totals 14 residues. Germline CDR1 is SGHRS and CDR2 is YFSETQ. V was clipped by 4 bases and J by 7 bases; unmatched bases: 9. CDR3 DNA sequence: TGCGCCAGCAGCCTGGACAGGGGTTTAGGGGAGCAGTACTTC. Its translation is CASSLDRGLGEQYF.

J is TRBJ2-2 and V is TRBV12-3 or TRBV12-4; D is unclear. Trimming cost V 5 bases and J 2 bases, with 3 bases left between them. The CDR3 is 12 amino acids. The CDR3 region has the DNA TGTGCCAGCAGTCTCAACACCGGGGAGCTGTTTTTT. Its translation: CASSLNTGELFF.

The rearrangement joins TRBV6-4 to TRBJ2-7; 9 bases align to TRBD1. With V trimmed by 8 bases and J by 5 bases, 10 bases remained unmatched. Germline V gene data show CDR1 as MRHNA and CDR2 as SNTAGT. The CDR3 contains 14 residues. The CDR3 reads CASDTQGASHEQYF. CDR3 coding DNA: TGTGCCAGCGACACACAGGGGGCATCCCACGAGCAGTACTTC.

J is TRBJ2-2 and V is TRBV7-2; 11 bases line up with TRBD2. Germline V gene lookup returns CDR1 SGHTA and CDR2 FQGNSA. The V gene end was trimmed by 6 bases and the J gene end by 6 bases; junction bases not matched to a gene: 6. CDR3 length: 15 amino acids. CDR3 DNA: TGTGCCAGCAGTTTACTAGCGGGAGCTCCCGGGGAGCTGTTTTTT. This encodes CASSLLAGAPGELFF.

The rearrangement links TRBV7-9 to TRBJ2-7; 7 bases match TRBD1. Germline V CDR1 and CDR2: SEHNR, FQNEAQ (reference sequence). The CDR3 spans 13 residues. V lost 5 bases and J lost 12; bases outside the gene matches: 13. CDR3 protein: CASSPQDRHERYF. As DNA, the CDR3 is TGTGCCAGCAGCCCCCAGGACAGGCACGAACGGTACTTC.

The rearrangement links TRBV9 to TRBJ2-7; TRBD2 matches 9 bases. This CDR3 has 15 amino acids. CDR1 and CDR2 (germline): SGDLS, YYNGEE. Germline trimming cut 0 bases from V and 2 bases from J; bases unmatched to any gene: 3. The CDR3 DNA reads TGTGCCAGCAGCGTAGGCGGGAGGGCCACCTACGAGCAGTACTTC. Translation gives CASSVGGRATYEQYF.